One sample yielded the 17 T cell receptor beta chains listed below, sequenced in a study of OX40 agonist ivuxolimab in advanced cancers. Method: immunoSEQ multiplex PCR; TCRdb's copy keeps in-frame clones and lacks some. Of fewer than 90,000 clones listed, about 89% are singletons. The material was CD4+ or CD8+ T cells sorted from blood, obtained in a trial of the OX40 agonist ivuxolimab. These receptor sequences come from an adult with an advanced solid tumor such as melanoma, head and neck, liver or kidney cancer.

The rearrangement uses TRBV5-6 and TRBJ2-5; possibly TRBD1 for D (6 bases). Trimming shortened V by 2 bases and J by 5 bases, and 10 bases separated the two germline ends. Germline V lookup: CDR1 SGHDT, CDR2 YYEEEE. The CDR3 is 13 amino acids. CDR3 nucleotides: TGTGCCAGCAGCTTTTTAAGGGGGGAGACCCAGTACTTC. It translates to CASSFLRGETQYF.

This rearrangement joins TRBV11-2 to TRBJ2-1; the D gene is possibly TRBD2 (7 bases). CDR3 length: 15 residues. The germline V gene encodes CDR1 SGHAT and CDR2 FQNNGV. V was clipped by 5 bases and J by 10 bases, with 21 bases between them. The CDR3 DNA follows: TGTGCCAGCAGCCCCCGCGGGGGCAGTGGCGGGGAGCAGTTCTTC. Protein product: CASSPRGGSGGEQFF.

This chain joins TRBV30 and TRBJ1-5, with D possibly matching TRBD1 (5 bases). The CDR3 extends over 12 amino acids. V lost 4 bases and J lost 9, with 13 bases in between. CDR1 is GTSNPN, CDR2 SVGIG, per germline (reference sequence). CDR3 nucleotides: TGTGCCTGGAACCTCAACGGGGGGCCCCAGCATTTT. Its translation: CAWNLNGGPQHF.

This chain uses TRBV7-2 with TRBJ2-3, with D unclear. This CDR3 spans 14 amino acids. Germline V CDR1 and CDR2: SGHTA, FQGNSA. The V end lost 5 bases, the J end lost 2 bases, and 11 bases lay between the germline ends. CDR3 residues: CASSPQRDTDTQYF. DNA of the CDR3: TGTGCCAGCAGCCCCCAACGCGACACAGATACGCAGTATTTT.

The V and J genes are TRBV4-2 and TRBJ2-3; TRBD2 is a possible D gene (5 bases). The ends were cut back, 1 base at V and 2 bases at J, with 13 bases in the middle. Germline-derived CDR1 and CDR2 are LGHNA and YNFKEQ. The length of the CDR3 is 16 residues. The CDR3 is CASSQVTRALTDTQYF. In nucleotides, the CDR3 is TGTGCCAGCAGCCAAGTAACGAGGGCCCTCACAGATACGCAGTATTTT.

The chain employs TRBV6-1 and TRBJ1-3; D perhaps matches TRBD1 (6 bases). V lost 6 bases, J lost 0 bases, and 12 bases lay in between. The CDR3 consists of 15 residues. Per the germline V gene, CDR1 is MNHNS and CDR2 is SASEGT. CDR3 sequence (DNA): TGTGCCAGCAGGGGGACATTCTACTCTGGAAACACCATATATTTT. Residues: CASRGTFYSGNTIYF.

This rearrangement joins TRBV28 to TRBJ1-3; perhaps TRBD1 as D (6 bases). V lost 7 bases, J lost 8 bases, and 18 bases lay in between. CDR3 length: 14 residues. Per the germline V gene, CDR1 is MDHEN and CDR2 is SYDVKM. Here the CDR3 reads CASISFWGRDTIYF. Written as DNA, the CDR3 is TGTGCCAGCATCTCCTTCTGGGGGCGAGACACCATATATTTT.

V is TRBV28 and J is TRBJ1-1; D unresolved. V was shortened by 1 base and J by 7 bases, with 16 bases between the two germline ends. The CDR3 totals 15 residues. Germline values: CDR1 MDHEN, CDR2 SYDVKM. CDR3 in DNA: TGTGCCAGCAGTTTATCCGTTGTCTGGTTAGGTGAAGCTTTCTTT. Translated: CASSLSVVWLGEAFF.

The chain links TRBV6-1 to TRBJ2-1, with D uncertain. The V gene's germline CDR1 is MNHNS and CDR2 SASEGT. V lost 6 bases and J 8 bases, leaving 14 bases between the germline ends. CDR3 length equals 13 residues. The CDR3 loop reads CASRTPPRDEQFF. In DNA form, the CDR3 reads TGTGCCAGCAGGACCCCACCCCGCGATGAGCAGTTCTTC.

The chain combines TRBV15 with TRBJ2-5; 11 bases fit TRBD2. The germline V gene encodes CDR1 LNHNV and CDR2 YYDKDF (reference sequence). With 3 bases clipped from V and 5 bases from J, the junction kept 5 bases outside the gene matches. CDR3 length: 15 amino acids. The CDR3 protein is CATSSLAGGAETQYF. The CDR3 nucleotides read TGTGCCACCAGCAGTTTAGCGGGAGGGGCGGAGACCCAGTACTTC. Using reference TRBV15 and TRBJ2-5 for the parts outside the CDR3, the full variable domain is DAMVIQNPRYQVTQFGKPVTLSCSQTLNHNVMYWYQQKSSQAPKLLFHYYDKDFNNEADTPDNFQSRRPNTSFCFLDIRSPGLGDTAMYLCATSSLAGGAETQYFGPGTRLLVL.

Here the CDR3 reads CASSSRTSGSHEQYF. CDR3 bases: TGCGCCAGCAGCTCTCGGACTAGCGGGAGCCACGAGCAGTACTTC. The chain joins TRBV5-1 to TRBJ2-7; 13 nucleotides match TRBD2. The ends lost 3 bases at V and 5 bases at J; junction bases unmatched: 5. The germline gives CDR1 SGHRS, CDR2 YFSETQ. CDR3 length: 15 amino acids.

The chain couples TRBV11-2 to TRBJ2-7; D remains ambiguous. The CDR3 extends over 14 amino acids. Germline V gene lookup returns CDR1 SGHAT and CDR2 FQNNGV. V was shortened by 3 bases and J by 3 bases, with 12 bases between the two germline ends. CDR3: CASSFGLLDYEQYF. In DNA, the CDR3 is TGTGCCAGCAGCTTTGGGCTGTTGGACTACGAGCAGTACTTC.

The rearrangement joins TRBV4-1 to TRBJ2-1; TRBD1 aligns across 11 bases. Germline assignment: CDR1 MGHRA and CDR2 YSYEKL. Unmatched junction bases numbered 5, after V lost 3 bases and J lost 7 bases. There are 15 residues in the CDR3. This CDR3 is CASSHAGQGVNEQFF. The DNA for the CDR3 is TGCGCCAGCAGCCACGCGGGACAGGGGGTAAATGAGCAGTTCTTC.

For the CDR3, the DNA is TGCGCCAGCAGCAACGACAGGGCGAGCAATCAGCCCCAGCATTTT. Translating it yields CASSNDRASNQPQHF. The V and J genes are TRBV10-1 and TRBJ1-5; 7 nucleotides match TRBD1. The CDR3 loop spans 15 amino acids. From germline, CDR1 is WNHNN and CDR2 SYGVQD (reference sequence). V lost 6 bases to trimming and J lost 1 base; unmatched junction nucleotides: 6.

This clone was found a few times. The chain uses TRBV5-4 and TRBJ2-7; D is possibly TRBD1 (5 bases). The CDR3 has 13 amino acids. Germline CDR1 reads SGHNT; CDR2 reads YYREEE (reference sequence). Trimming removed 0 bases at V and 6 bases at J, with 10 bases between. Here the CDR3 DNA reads TGTGCCAGCAGCTTGGACGGAAGGGGCGAGCAGTACTTC. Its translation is CASSLDGRGEQYF.

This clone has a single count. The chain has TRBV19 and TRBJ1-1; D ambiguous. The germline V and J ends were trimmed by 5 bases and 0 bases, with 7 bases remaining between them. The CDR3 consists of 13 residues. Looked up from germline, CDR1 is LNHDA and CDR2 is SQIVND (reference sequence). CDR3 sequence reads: CASSLKMNTEAFF. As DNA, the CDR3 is TGTGCCAGTAGTCTGAAGATGAACACTGAAGCTTTCTTT.

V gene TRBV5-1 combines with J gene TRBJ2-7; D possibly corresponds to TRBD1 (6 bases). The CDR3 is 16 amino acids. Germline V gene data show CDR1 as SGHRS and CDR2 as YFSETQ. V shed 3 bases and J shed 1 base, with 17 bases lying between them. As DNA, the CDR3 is TGCGCCAGCAGCTCGGTAGGGGACCAGGGGTCCTACGAGCAGTACTTC. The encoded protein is CASSSVGDQGSYEQYF.